The 19 T cell receptor beta chains below all came from one sample that was sequenced in a study of CD8+ T cells in alopecia areata. RNA extraction was followed by reverse transcription into cDNA, which acted as the sequencing template. Produced via immunoSEQ multiplex PCR; TCRdb's table is partial and in-frame only. Observed in the sample are around 290,000 clones, none of them singletons. Cell sorting was performed on pooled cutaneous lymph node cells with CD4, CD8alpha, NKG2D, NKG2ACE and other markers. What was sequenced was CD4+ T cells sorted from a lymph node. All receptors derive from a C3H/HeJ mouse with alopecia areata. MHC haplotype: H2-k.

This clone has more than one count but fewer than ten. Here the gene names and germline are mouse. From the germline J gene comes the end of the CDR3, since the read stops 4 residues before it. The J gene is TRBJ1-2, the V gene TRBV13-1, with D perhaps matching TRBD1 (6 bases). Germline V gene lookup returns CDR1 NSHNY and CDR2 SYGAGN. The CDR3 spans 15 residues. V was shortened by 3 bases and J by 0 bases, with 12 bases between the two germline ends. CDR3 residues: CASSAPTGPNSDYTF. The covered CDR3 bases are TGTGCCAGCAGTGCCCCGACAGGTCCAAACTCC.

A note on this clone: The listed genes are named as in mouse. The read is 4 residues too short to cover the CDR3 end, so that end is filled in from the germline J gene. The chain recombines TRBV5 with TRBJ2-1; D possibly corresponds to TRBD1 (6 bases). Germline CDR1 and CDR2: LGHNA and YNLKQL (reference sequence). Between the trimmed V and J ends, which lost 2 bases and 3 bases, there was a span of 11 bases. The CDR3 totals 15 residues. Incomplete CDR3 DNA: TGTGCCAGCAGCCAAACAGGGAGCGGCTATGCT. This codes for CASSQTGSGYA. The whole CDR3 is CASSQTGSGYAEQFF.

In its sample, this clone was seen a few times. This may stem from a read error, because a much larger clone lies one nucleotide away. Gene names and germline refer to mouse. The same CDR3 is also encoded by other DNA sequences in this sample. Here the CDR3 reads CASGDDNYEQYF. CDR3 bases read: TGTGCCAGCGGTGATGACAATTAT. The chain uses TRBV13-2 and TRBJ2-7; D uncertain. Read coverage stops 4 residues before the CDR3 terminus; the germline J gene supplies the remainder. The CDR3 consists of 12 residues. The germline V gene encodes CDR1 NNHNN and CDR2 SYGAGS (reference sequence).

This clone was recorded a few times. Gene names and germline match the mouse. The sequenced CDR3 bases are TGTGCCAGCAGCTTCCTAAGTCAAAAC. Translated: CASSFLSQN. The full CDR3 sequence reads CASSFLSQNTLYF. The V gene is TRBV4, the J gene TRBJ2-4; D is uncertain. The read stops 4 residues short of the end of the CDR3; the missing end is completed from the germline J gene. CDR1 is LGHDT, CDR2 YNNKQL, per germline (reference sequence). Trimming took 4 bases from V and 0 from J, leaving 5 bases between them. This CDR3 spans 13 amino acids.

Concerning this clone: The gene names here belong to mouse. The read terminates 4 residues before the CDR3 end, so the remaining end is supplied by the germline J gene. Additional DNA sequences in this sample encode the identical CDR3. The rearrangement uses TRBV5 and TRBJ1-2; possible D gene TRBD1, 6 bases. V lost 4 bases and J lost 2, with 8 bases in between. The CDR3 sequence is 13 residues long. CDR1 and CDR2 (germline): LGHNA, YNLKQL (reference sequence). CDR3 DNA, as far as it was read: TGTGCCAGCAGCCCGACAGGTAACTCC. Protein: CASSPTGNS. The full CDR3 protein reads CASSPTGNSDYTF.

This clone was found a few times. The gene names here belong to mouse. The sequenced fragment ends 4 residues before the CDR3 boundary, so the rest is inferred from the germline J gene. The same CDR3 can be traced to other DNA sequences in this sample. The chain couples TRBV19 to TRBJ2-5, with 7 positions matching TRBD1. Looked up from germline, CDR1 is FNHDT and CDR2 is SITEND (reference sequence). The CDR3 covers 12 residues. The DNA read from the CDR3 is TGTGCCAGCAGTTCAGGGGGAGAC. Its translation: CASSSGGD. The whole CDR3 protein is CASSSGGDTQYF.

Regarding this clone: Gene names and germline refer to mouse. The read ends 4 residues shy of where the CDR3 ends; the end is completed using the germline J gene. The rearrangement joins TRBV19 to TRBJ1-2; TRBD1 matches 8 bases. The CDR3 extends over 15 amino acids. V lost 4 bases and J lost 0; bases outside the gene matches: 5. Germline V gives CDR1 FNHDT, CDR2 SITEND (reference sequence). The covered CDR3 bases are TGTGCCAGCAGTCCTTACAGGGGGGCAAACTCC. Translating gives CASSPYRGANS. The complete CDR3 protein is CASSPYRGANSDYTF.

In this sample, this clone turned up many times. Gene names follow the mouse nomenclature. Other DNA variants within this sample encode the same CDR3. CDR3 DNA (partial): TGTGCCTGGACTGGGGGTAGTGCAGAA. This gives the protein CAWTGGSAE. The complete CDR3 sequence is CAWTGGSAETLYF. The chain combines TRBV31 with TRBJ2-3; 7 nucleotides align to TRBD2. Read coverage stops 4 residues before the CDR3 terminus; the germline J gene supplies the remainder. The CDR3 extends over 13 amino acids. Germline CDR1 GKSSPN, CDR2 SITVG. V was pared by 4 bases and J by 0 bases, with 1 base of the junction left unmatched.

This clone was counted only a few times. The gene names here belong to mouse. The sequence runs out 4 residues before the end of the CDR3; the remainder is reconstructed from the germline J gene. This rearrangement joins TRBV17 to TRBJ2-4; 7 nucleotides line up with TRBD2. Germline CDR1 and CDR2: MNHDT and YYDKIL. Trimming took 0 bases from V and 1 from J; bases not matched to a gene: 1. The CDR3 has 15 amino acids. CDR3 loop: CASSRDTGGQNTLYF. The sequenced part of the CDR3 DNA is TGTGCTAGCAGTAGAGATACTGGGGGTCAAAAC.

Only a few counts were recorded for this clone. The gene symbols are mouse symbols. The read terminates 4 residues before the CDR3 end, so the remaining end is supplied by the germline J gene. The gene calls are TRBV17 and TRBJ2-2; tentatively, D is TRBD1 (6 bases). The CDR3 loop spans 15 amino acids. V lost 4 bases and J 1 base, leaving 10 bases between the germline ends. Germline V gene sequence: CDR1 MNHDT, CDR2 YYDKIL. CDR3 bases read: TGTGCTAGCAGTAAGGACAGAAAAAACACCGGG. Amino acid sequence: CASSKDRKNTG. From start to end, the CDR3 is CASSKDRKNTGQLYF.

This clone was counted between two and nine times. The germline and genes are mouse ones. The DNA ends 4 residues before the CDR3 does, and the rest of the CDR3 is filled in from the germline J gene. The chain is built from TRBV13-1 and TRBJ2-1; tentative D call: TRBD1 (5 bases). CDR1 and CDR2 from the germline V gene are NSHNY and SYGAGN. The CDR3 extends over 14 amino acids. Trimming removed 5 bases from V and 0 bases from J, with 9 bases in between. CDR3 DNA (partial): TGTGCCAGCAGAGGACAAACTAACTATGCT. Translated, it gives CASRGQTNYA. The CDR3 as a whole reads CASRGQTNYAEQFF.

This clone appeared many times. The listed genes are named as in mouse. Read coverage stops 4 residues before the CDR3 terminus; the germline J gene supplies the remainder. The V and J genes are TRBV17 and TRBJ2-3; 10 bases match TRBD1. The CDR3 sequence is 16 residues long. CDR1 is MNHDT and CDR2 is YYDKIL in the germline V gene. V was clipped by 2 bases and J by 0 bases; unmatched bases: 2. CDR3 DNA, as far as it was read: TGTGCTAGCAGTAGAAGGACAGGGGGGAGTGCAGAA. Encoded protein: CASSRRTGGSAE. The complete CDR3 sequence is CASSRRTGGSAETLYF. The variable domain in full, completed from reference TRBV17 and TRBJ2-3, reads DTTVKQNPRYKLARVGKPVNLICSQTMNHDTMYWYQKKPNQAPKLLLFYYDKILNREADTFEKFQSSRPNNSFCSLYIGSAGLEYSAMYLCASSRRTGGSAETLYFGSGTRLTVL.

This clone was counted a few times. Genes and germline are mouse. The CDR3 end is not reached by the read, which stops 4 residues before it; the germline J gene fills it in. J is TRBJ2-5 and V is TRBV13-1; 9 nucleotides match TRBD2. The CDR3 consists of 16 residues. CDR1 NSHNY and CDR2 SYGAGN come from the germline V gene. Trimming removed 0 bases from V and 0 bases from J; junction bases left unmatched: 2. The sequenced part of the CDR3 DNA is TGTGCCAGCAGTGATGGGACTGGGGATAACCAAGAC. Its translation: CASSDGTGDNQD. The whole CDR3 protein reads CASSDGTGDNQDTQYF.

Regarding this clone: All gene names here are mouse names. The read ends 4 residues shy of where the CDR3 ends; the end is completed using the germline J gene. This sequence joins TRBV13-3 and TRBJ1-2; 7 bases match TRBD1. The germline V gene encodes CDR1 NNHDY and CDR2 SYVADS. This CDR3 has 15 residues. Germline trimming cut 7 bases from V and 3 bases from J; bases unmatched to any gene: 12. CDR3 amino acids: CASEGLRQGDSDYTF. Incomplete CDR3 DNA: TGTGCCAGCGAGGGACTTAGACAGGGAGACTCC.

This clone was counted between two and nine times. Germline and genes here are mouse. The missing CDR3 end, 4 residues past where the read stops, is filled in from the germline J gene. The rearrangement joins TRBV13-3 to TRBJ2-1, with a possible D match to TRBD1 (5 bases). With 6 bases removed from V and 5 bases from J, the gap between germline ends came to 15 bases. There are 14 residues in the CDR3. Germline CDR1 reads NNHDY; CDR2 reads SYVADS. The sequenced part of the CDR3 DNA is TGTGCCAGCACCCCCAATGGCAGGGATGCT. Amino acid sequence: CASTPNGRDA. The whole CDR3 region reads CASTPNGRDAEQFF.

Concerning this clone itself: Gene names and germline refer to mouse. The read is 4 residues too short to cover the CDR3 end, so that end is filled in from the germline J gene. The chain employs TRBV1 and TRBJ2-2, with D possibly TRBD1 on 6 matching bases. Trimming took off 4 bases at V and 5 bases at J, with 11 bases between the two ends. This CDR3 has 14 residues. From germline, CDR1 is NSQYPW and CDR2 LRSPGD (reference sequence). CDR3 loop: CTCSEAGVTGQLYF. Incomplete CDR3 DNA: TGCACCTGCAGTGAGGCAGGGGTGACCGGG.

There are a few counts of this clone. Gene names and germline refer to mouse. The CDR3 end is not reached by the read, which stops 4 residues before it; the germline J gene fills it in. The genes are TRBV13-2 and TRBJ1-1; no reliable D call. The CDR3 is 12 residues long. Per germline, CDR1 NNHNN and CDR2 SYGAGS (reference sequence). Incomplete CDR3 DNA: TGTGCCAGCGGTGAAGGGTTCCCA. Amino acids: CASGEGFP. The full-length CDR3 reads as CASGEGFPEVFF.

This clone was recorded a few times. Gene names and germline refer to mouse. The missing CDR3 end, 4 residues past where the read stops, is filled in from the germline J gene. This sequence joins TRBV13-1 and TRBJ1-2, with 7 bases lining up with TRBD1. Trimming removed 5 bases from V and 4 bases from J; junction bases left unmatched: 11. CDR1 and CDR2 (germline): NSHNY, SYGAGN. The CDR3 consists of 15 residues. The CDR3 sequence is CASSDSRTGGSDYTF. The CDR3 DNA, read in part, is TGTGCCAGCAGCGACTCCCGGACAGGTGGCTCC.

A note on this clone: Mouse gene names apply. The read falls 3 residues short of the CDR3 end, and the missing part is taken from the germline J gene. The V call is TRBV13-3, the J call TRBJ1-6; tentatively, D is TRBD1 (6 bases). TRBJ1-6 is an ORF for which the function is uncertain. The CDR3 spans 14 residues. Per germline, CDR1 NNHDY and CDR2 SYVADS. V was cut by 4 bases and J by 7 bases, with 12 bases left in between. The DNA read from the CDR3 is TGTGCCAGCAGTTCCGGGACAAGAAATTCGCCC. It specifies CASSSGTRNSP. The whole CDR3 protein reads CASSSGTRNSPLYF.